Included here is one T cell receptor beta chain sequence, with context. The antigen this receptor binds is unknown. Per-base qualities were not stored, and no clone one base away is much larger. These data come from a study of shared clonotypes between healthy human individuals (dated by TCRdb to 2020 to 2022). Regarding the complete study: A couple of women and three men aged 18 to 49 years were included in the cohort. For each donor, three plates each were used for CD4 naive and CD4 memory, two plates were used for CD8 naive, and one plate was used for CD8 memory. The study deeply sequenced blood TCR repertoires of five healthy adults to estimate repertoire size and the extent of clonotype sharing between individuals. To increase sequencing depth and limit assay-specific biases, TCR repertoire library preparation and sequencing were carried out by different laboratories using diverse techniques. Leukapheresis yielded between about 0.94 and 9.5 billion PBMCs per donor. Overall study results and their limits: Estimated clonotype richness was generally larger for naive than for memory subsets. Compared with non-shared clonotypes, clonotypes shared by all four sorted-subset donors had higher generation probabilities. Only blood was sampled, and tissue TCR repertoires likely differ from those in blood. When four donors were compared, the shared fraction of clonotypes was roughly 4.8% for naive CD4, about 4% for naive CD8, 2.3% for memory CD4, and 0.4% for memory CD8. Even with the large sequencing depth, rarefaction of the sorted-subset datasets indicated that sequencing was incomplete. The small number of donors limited the genetic and exposure-history diversity represented. Pairwise subsampling indicated that sequencing depth was expected to affect the degree of clonotype sharing among donors.

Donors were healthy HIV-negative adults with no recently reported acute infections or vaccinations. Every donor was a Caucasian adult residing in Nashville, Tennessee, USA. CD4+ T cells were enriched by magnetic negative selection; naive cells were then positively selected on CD45RA, and the negative fraction formed the memory subset. After blood collection by leukapheresis, PBMCs were isolated using Ficoll-Histopaque density gradient centrifugation and then cryopreserved in the vapor phase of liquid nitrogen. Purity and quantity of every magnetically sorted T cell population were checked by analytical flow cytometry. Genomic DNA was isolated from each sorted fraction and quantified by UV absorbance on a Nanodrop 2000c. The CDR3 starts with the cysteine, ends with the phenylalanine, and has 15 residues. Only the CDR3 part of the read is kept: 45 bases, read in frame from the first base. The germline V gene supplies CDR1 SGHAT and CDR2 FQNNGV. Clipping removes 0 bases from V and 7 bases from J, with 3 as the unmatched junction base count.

Using the deep immunoSEQ assay, TCR CDR3 regions were amplified from genomic DNA by multiplex PCR. Extracted genomic DNA from each cell subset was spread evenly across all wells of several immunoSEQ 96-well plates, with each plate serving as a replicate. For sorted subsets, 150 to 250 ng genomic DNA, equal to about 30,000 T cell genomes, was loaded into each replicate PCR. Purified libraries were quantified with a Qubit 3.0 fluorometer, sized on a Bioanalyzer 2100, and re-quantified with the KAPA Library Quantification kit. Every immunoSEQ 96-well plate was sequenced on a dedicated single-read 150-cycle Illumina NextSeq 550 flow cell. In the paper's pipeline: Because the immunoSEQ output held only junctional sequences and lacked quality scores, the filtering could not match the filtering applied to full-length reads. To assign V/J genes and CDR3, sequences were annotated using PyIR, a Python wrapper for IgBLAST v1.9, with IMGT germline references. Any read was removed if the V/J assignment was weak (E-value above 1e-6), the CDR3 was missing, or the read contained stop codons, out-of-frame junctions, or ambiguous translated residues. V3J clonotypes were defined as sequences sharing an identical inferred V gene, J gene, and CDR3 amino acid sequence. Percentage overlap between repertoires was calculated by dividing the number of shared unique clonotypes by the size of the smaller repertoire. Three approaches were used to assess repertoire richness: RTK rarefaction, the Chao1 estimator, and Recon v2.1 estimates of unobserved clonotypes. Generation probabilities were computed with OLGA for all TCRbeta clonotypes obtained by the gDNA method from several donors. This immuneACCESS table, as held by TCRdb, lists in-frame sequences with V and J called but not all clones. Of the missing ones, under half trace to an unresolved V gene in checked studies; the others have no known cause. D and trimming were read from the DNA, whereas the V and J calls and clone size are those reported in that table. The sample data list over 2 million clones, and about 95% of these were observed just once. In total, the top ten clones hold 0.13% of the sample.

The material sequenced was naive CD4+ T cells sorted from blood. The sample's cell subset or site label, decoded: CD45RA+ positively selected. The rearrangement combines TRBV11-2 with TRBJ1-6, and 7 bases in between align with TRBD1. The receptor was isolated from a young man in good health. The sequence in DNA is TGTGCCAGCAGCTTAGAGGGACAGATGAATTCACCCCTCCACTTT. The encoded protein is CASSLEGQMNSPLHF.